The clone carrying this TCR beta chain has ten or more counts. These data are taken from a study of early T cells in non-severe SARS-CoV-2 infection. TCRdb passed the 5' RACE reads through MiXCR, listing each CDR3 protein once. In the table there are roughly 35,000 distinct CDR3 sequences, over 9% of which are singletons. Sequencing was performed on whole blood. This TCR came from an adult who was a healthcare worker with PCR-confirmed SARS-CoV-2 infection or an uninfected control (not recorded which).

The CDR3 is CASATTGGGYGYTF. DNA for the CDR3: TGCGCCAGCGCTACGACAGGGGGTGGCTATGGCTACACCTTC. The chain uses TRBV5-1 and TRBJ1-2; 9 nucleotides line up with TRBD1. This CDR3 is 14 amino acids long. Germline CDR1 SGHRS, CDR2 YFSETQ. Germline trimming cut 7 bases from V and 4 bases from J; bases unmatched to any gene: 8.